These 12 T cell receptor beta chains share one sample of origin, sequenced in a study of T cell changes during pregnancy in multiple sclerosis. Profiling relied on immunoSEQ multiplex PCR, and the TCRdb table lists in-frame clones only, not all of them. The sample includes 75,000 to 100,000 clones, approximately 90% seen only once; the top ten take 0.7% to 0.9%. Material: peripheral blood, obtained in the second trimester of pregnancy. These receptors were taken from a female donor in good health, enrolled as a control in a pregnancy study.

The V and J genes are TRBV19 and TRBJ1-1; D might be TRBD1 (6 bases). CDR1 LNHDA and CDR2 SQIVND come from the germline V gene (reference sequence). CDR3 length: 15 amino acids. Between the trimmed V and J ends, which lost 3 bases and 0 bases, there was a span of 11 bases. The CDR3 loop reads CASSIRGQLNTEAFF. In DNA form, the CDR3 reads TGTGCCAGTAGTATCAGGGGCCAGCTGAACACTGAAGCTTTCTTT.

The CDR3 bases are TGTGCCAGCAGCGCCGGGACTAGCGGATACAATGAGCAGTTCTTC. It is translated as CASSAGTSGYNEQFF. The J gene is TRBJ2-1, the V gene TRBV7-2, with TRBD2 matching over 11 bases. The CDR3 length is 15 residues. V was pared by 5 bases and J by 4 bases, with 4 bases of the junction left unmatched. CDR1 and CDR2 from the germline V gene are SGHTA and FQGNSA.

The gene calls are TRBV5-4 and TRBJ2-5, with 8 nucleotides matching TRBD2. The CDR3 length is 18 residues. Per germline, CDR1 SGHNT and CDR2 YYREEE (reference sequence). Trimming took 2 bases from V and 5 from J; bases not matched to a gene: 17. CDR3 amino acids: CASSLEPGGGGPSETQYF. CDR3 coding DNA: TGTGCCAGCAGCTTAGAGCCCGGGGGGGGAGGGCCCTCGGAGACCCAGTACTTC.

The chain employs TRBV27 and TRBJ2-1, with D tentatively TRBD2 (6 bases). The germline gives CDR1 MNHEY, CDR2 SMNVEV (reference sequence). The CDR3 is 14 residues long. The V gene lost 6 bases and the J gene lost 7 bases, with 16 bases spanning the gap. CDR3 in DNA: TGTGCCAGCAGGCCGGAGGGCCCGGGGAATGAGCAGTTCTTC. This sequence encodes CASRPEGPGNEQFF.

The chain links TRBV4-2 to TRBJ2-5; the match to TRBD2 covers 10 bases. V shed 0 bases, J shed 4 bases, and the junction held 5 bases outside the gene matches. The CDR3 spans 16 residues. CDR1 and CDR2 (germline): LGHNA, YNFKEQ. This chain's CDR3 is CASSQDKRGGRETQYF. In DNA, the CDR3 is TGTGCCAGCAGCCAAGATAAGCGGGGGGGCCGAGAGACCCAGTACTTC.

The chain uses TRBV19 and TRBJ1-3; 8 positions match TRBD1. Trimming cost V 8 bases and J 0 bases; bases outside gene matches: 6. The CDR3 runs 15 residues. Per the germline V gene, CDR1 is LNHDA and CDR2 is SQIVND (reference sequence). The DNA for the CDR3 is TGTGCCAGTGGACAGGGCCCTTCCTCTGGAAACACCATATATTTT. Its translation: CASGQGPSSGNTIYF.

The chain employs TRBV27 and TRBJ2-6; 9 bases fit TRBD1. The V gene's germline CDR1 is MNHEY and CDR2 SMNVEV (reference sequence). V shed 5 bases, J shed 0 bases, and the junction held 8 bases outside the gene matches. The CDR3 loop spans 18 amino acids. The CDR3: CASSIRQGVFSGANVLTF. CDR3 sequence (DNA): TGTGCCAGCAGTATAAGACAGGGGGTATTCTCTGGGGCCAACGTCCTGACTTTC.

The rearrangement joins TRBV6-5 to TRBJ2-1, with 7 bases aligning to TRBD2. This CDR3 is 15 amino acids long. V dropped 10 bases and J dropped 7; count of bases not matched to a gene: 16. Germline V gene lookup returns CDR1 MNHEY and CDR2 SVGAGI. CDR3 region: CATLYTAGNLNEQFF. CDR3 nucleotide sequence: TGTGCCACCCTTTATACAGCGGGGAATTTAAATGAGCAGTTCTTC.

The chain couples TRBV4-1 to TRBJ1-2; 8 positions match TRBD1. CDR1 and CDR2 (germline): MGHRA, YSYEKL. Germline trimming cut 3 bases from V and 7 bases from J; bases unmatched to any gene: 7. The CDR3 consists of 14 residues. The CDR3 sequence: CASSHLDRALGYTF. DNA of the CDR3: TGCGCCAGCAGCCACCTGGACAGGGCCCTTGGCTACACCTTC.

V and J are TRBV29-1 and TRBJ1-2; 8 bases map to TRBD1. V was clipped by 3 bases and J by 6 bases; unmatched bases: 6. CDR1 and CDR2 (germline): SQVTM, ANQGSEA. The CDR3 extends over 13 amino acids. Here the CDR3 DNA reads TGCAGCGTTGATAGGGCAGGGGGCCATGGCTACACCTTC. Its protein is CSVDRAGGHGYTF.

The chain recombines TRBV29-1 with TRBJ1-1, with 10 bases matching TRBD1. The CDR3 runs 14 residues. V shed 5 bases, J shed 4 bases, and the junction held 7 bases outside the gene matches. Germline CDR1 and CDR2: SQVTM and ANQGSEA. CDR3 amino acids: CSVLPGTGVTEAFF. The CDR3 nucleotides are TGCAGCGTTCTTCCCGGGACAGGGGTCACTGAAGCTTTCTTT. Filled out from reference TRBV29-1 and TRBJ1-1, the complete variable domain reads SAVISQKPSRDICQRGTSLTIQCQVDSQVTMMFWYRQQPGQSLTLIATANQGSEATYESGFVIDKFPISRPNLTFSTLTVSNMSPEDSSIYLCSVLPGTGVTEAFFGQGTRLTVV.

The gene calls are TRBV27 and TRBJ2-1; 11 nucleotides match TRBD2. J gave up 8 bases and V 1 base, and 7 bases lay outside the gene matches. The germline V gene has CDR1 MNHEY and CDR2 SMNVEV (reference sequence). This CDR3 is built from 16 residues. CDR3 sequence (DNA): TGTGCCAGCAGTTTATGGCTTAGCGGGAGGGCCCATGAGCAGTTCTTC. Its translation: CASSLWLSGRAHEQFF.